Following are 31 T cell receptor beta chains from one sample sequenced in a study of OX40 agonist ivuxolimab in advanced cancers. TCRdb keeps only in-frame clones here, not all; method: immunoSEQ multiplex PCR. The repertoire consists of approximately 50,000 clones, with roughly 90% occurring once and the leading ten covering approximately 1%. The source material was CD4+ or CD8+ T cells sorted from blood, sampled in a trial of the OX40 agonist ivuxolimab. The receptors here all came from an adult with an advanced solid tumor such as melanoma, head and neck, liver or kidney cancer.

The rearrangement joins TRBV6-5 to TRBJ1-1; 8 nucleotides agree with TRBD1. Germline loops: CDR1 MNHEY, CDR2 SVGAGI. V dropped 7 bases and J dropped 2; count of bases not matched to a gene: 9. The CDR3 runs to 15 residues. The CDR3 DNA reads TGTGCCAGCAAGGTGACAGGGGCGGCAAACACTGAAGCTTTCTTT. This encodes CASKVTGAANTEAFF.

V and J are TRBV5-6 and TRBJ2-1; 10 bases line up with TRBD2. The J segment lost 10 bases and the V segment lost 4 bases, leaving 14 bases of the junction unmatched. Germline CDR1 SGHDT, CDR2 YYEEEE. This CDR3 contains 16 residues. CDR3 in DNA: TGTGCCAGCAGCCTAGACCGGACTAGCGGACCAGAGGAGCAGTTCTTC. Translation gives CASSLDRTSGPEEQFF. Drawing the rest from reference TRBV5-6 and TRBJ2-1, the complete variable domain is DAGVTQSPTHLIKTRGQQVTLRCSPKSGHDTVSWYQQALGQGPQFIFQYYEEEERQRGNFPDRFSGHQFPNYSSELNVNALLLGDSALYLCASSLDRTSGPEEQFFGPGTRLTVL.

The V call is TRBV19, the J call TRBJ2-7, with D perhaps TRBD1 (5 bases). The CDR3 runs 13 residues. The germline CDR1 and CDR2 sequences are LNHDA and SQIVND (reference sequence). Trimming left V 3 bases short and J 5 bases short, with 11 bases between. The DNA of the CDR3 is TGTGCCAGTAGTATGATCAGCAGGGACGAGCAGTACTTC. Translation gives CASSMISRDEQYF.

In DNA form, the CDR3 reads TGTGCCAGCAGCAACATGGGGAGGTATGAAGCTTTCTTT. Its translation is CASSNMGRYEAFF. The gene calls are TRBV7-2 and TRBJ1-1; D is undetermined. CDR1 and CDR2 from the germline V gene are SGHTA and FQGNSA. There are 13 residues in the CDR3. The V end lost 5 bases, the J end lost 7 bases, and 14 bases lay between the germline ends.

V gene TRBV12-5 combines with J gene TRBJ2-6; D remains ambiguous. Deletions cut 0 bases from V and 2 bases from J, with 14 bases between. The CDR3 covers 18 residues. In germline, CDR1 is LGHNT, CDR2 FRNRAP. The CDR3 protein is CASGLVTGVMAGANVLTF. Here the CDR3 DNA reads TGTGCTAGTGGTTTGGTAACCGGTGTTATGGCTGGGGCCAACGTCCTGACTTTC.

CDR3 nucleotides: TGTGCCAGCGCCTGGGGCCCTTACGAGCAGTACTTC. Its protein product is CASAWGPYEQYF. V and J are TRBV25-1 and TRBJ2-7; D perhaps matches TRBD1 (5 bases). CDR1 is MGHDK, CDR2 SYGVNS, per germline. Trimming left V 8 bases short and J 4 bases short, with 12 bases between. The CDR3 consists of 12 residues.

This clone was seen once. The chain carries TRBV30 and TRBJ2-7; TRBD1 matches 9 bases. J was trimmed by 4 bases and V by 2 bases; bases with no gene match: 3. Germline assignment: CDR1 GTSNPN and CDR2 SVGIG (reference sequence). This CDR3 spans 13 amino acids. The CDR3 DNA reads as TGTGCCTGGAGTTCGACAGGGGGGTACGAGCAGTACTTC. Its protein is CAWSSTGGYEQYF.

The V call is TRBV6-5, the J call TRBJ1-4; 7 nucleotides match TRBD1. Germline CDR1 is MNHEY and CDR2 is SVGAGI. There are 13 residues in the CDR3. V was pared by 10 bases and J by 4 bases, with 6 bases of the junction left unmatched. The CDR3 region is CATRGRSNEKLFF. The CDR3 coding sequence is TGTGCCACCAGGGGGAGGAGTAATGAAAAACTGTTTTTT.

The chain uses TRBV7-3 and TRBJ2-1; perhaps TRBD2 as D (6 bases). Germline lookup yields CDR1 SGHTA and CDR2 FQGTGA. V was clipped by 4 bases and J by 9 bases, with 10 bases between them. CDR3 length: 12 amino acids. CDR3 sequence (DNA): TGTGCCAGCAGCTCGAATAGCGGTGAGCAGTTCTTC. It specifies CASSSNSGEQFF. The full variable domain, in which reference TRBV7-3 and TRBJ2-1 provide the parts outside the CDR3, is GAGVSQTPSNKVTEKGKYVELRCDPISGHTALYWYRQSLGQGPEFLIYFQGTGAADDSGLPNDRFFAVRPEGSVSTLKIQRTERGDSAVYLCASSSNSGEQFFGPGTRLTVL.

Only one count was recorded for this clone. The J gene is TRBJ2-5, the V gene TRBV7-2; TRBD2 matches 7 bases. Germline assignment: CDR1 SGHTA and CDR2 FQGNSA. The length of the CDR3 is 15 residues. The V segment lost 5 bases and the J segment 1 base; nucleotides outside the gene matches: 7. CDR3 region: CASSPYGRPQETQYF. Here the CDR3 DNA reads TGTGCCAGCAGCCCCTACGGGAGGCCCCAAGAGACCCAGTACTTC.

The V and J genes are TRBV30 and TRBJ2-5; a possible D gene is TRBD1 (5 bases). This CDR3 region has 15 residues. Trimming left V 4 bases short and J 7 bases short, with 22 bases between. Germline loops: CDR1 GTSNPN, CDR2 SVGIG (reference sequence). Here the CDR3 reads CAWNPPTGFRGTQYF. The CDR3 DNA follows: TGTGCCTGGAACCCCCCTACAGGATTTAGAGGGACCCAGTACTTC.

The rearrangement joins TRBV6-1 to TRBJ2-2, with 11 positions matching TRBD1. The CDR3 runs to 15 residues. Unmatched junction bases numbered 2, after V lost 3 bases and J lost 5 bases. Germline V gene data show CDR1 as MNHNS and CDR2 as SASEGT. DNA for the CDR3: TGTGCCAGCAGTGAGGACAGGGGGCAGACCGGGGAGCTGTTTTTT. Translated: CASSEDRGQTGELFF.

V is TRBV28 and J is TRBJ1-2; TRBD1 aligns across 10 bases. Germline-derived CDR1 and CDR2 are MDHEN and SYDVKM. V gave up 5 bases and J gave up 8 bases; unmatched junction bases: 17. This CDR3 spans 17 amino acids. CDR3 in amino acids: CASSGLGTGEIRRGYTF. CDR3 DNA sequence: TGTGCCAGCAGTGGACTCGGGACAGGGGAAATACGGCGGGGCTACACCTTC.

The rearrangement joins TRBV5-1 to TRBJ2-4, with 9 bases identical to TRBD2. V shed 4 bases and J 8 bases; nucleotides not matched to a gene: 16. This CDR3 has 17 residues. Germline CDR1 is SGHRS and CDR2 is YFSETQ. The CDR3 reads CASSLFSGSGSGDIQYF. The CDR3 nucleotides read TGCGCCAGCAGCCTGTTTAGCGGGAGCGGGTCCGGGGACATTCAGTACTTC.

The rearrangement uses TRBV6-6 and TRBJ1-5, with unresolved D. V was shortened by 8 bases and J by 0 bases, with 11 bases between the two germline ends. This CDR3 comprises 14 residues. Germline CDR1 MNHNY, CDR2 SVGAGI (reference sequence). CDR3: CASQSTYSNQPQHF. The CDR3 DNA is TGTGCCAGCCAATCAACTTATAGCAATCAGCCCCAGCATTTT.

The chain recombines TRBV5-6 with TRBJ1-5; no definite D call. The CDR3 totals 15 residues. Germline lookup yields CDR1 SGHDT and CDR2 YYEEEE. V gave up 2 bases and J gave up 11 bases, with 20 bases separating them. CDR3 bases: TGTGCCAGCAGCTTAAACAGTCACCGCGCCGGATCCCAGCATTTT. It translates to CASSLNSHRAGSQHF.

This clone appeared once. The rearrangement joins TRBV25-1 to TRBJ1-2; D perhaps matches TRBD1 (5 bases). The CDR3 runs to 12 residues. V lost 4 bases, J lost 6 bases, and 9 bases lay in between. The germline CDR1 and CDR2 sequences are MGHDK and SYGVNS. CDR3 in amino acids: CASSGGSDGYTF. In DNA form, the CDR3 reads TGTGCCAGCAGTGGGGGGAGTGATGGCTACACCTTC.

The J gene is TRBJ1-5, the V gene TRBV6-1; D gene unclear. Germline lookup yields CDR1 MNHNS and CDR2 SASEGT. V gave up 4 bases and J gave up 5 bases, with 12 bases separating them. The CDR3 runs to 14 residues. The CDR3 spells CASSVNSKDQPQHF. The CDR3 coding sequence is TGTGCCAGCAGTGTAAACAGTAAGGATCAGCCCCAGCATTTT.

In this sample, this clone turned up once. This rearrangement joins TRBV9 to TRBJ2-2, with 9 nucleotides matching TRBD2. This CDR3 is 16 amino acids long. Germline CDR1 reads SGDLS; CDR2 reads YYNGEE. Losses at the gene ends were 2 bases for V and 2 bases for J; bases not matched to a gene: 4. This CDR3 is CASSVSGRFNTGELFF. For the CDR3, the DNA is TGTGCCAGCAGCGTTAGCGGGAGATTCAACACCGGGGAGCTGTTTTTT.

J is TRBJ2-7 and V is TRBV4-3; D unresolved. Per the germline V gene, CDR1 is LGHNA and CDR2 is YSLEER. Trimming pared 1 base from V and 12 bases from J, leaving 13 bases between. This CDR3 spans 12 amino acids. The CDR3 reads CASSQGTSRTYF. CDR3 bases: TGCGCCAGCAGCCAAGGAACTTCTCGCACGTACTTC.

The chain links TRBV9 to TRBJ2-3, with 8 bases aligning to TRBD2. CDR3 length: 15 amino acids. Germline values: CDR1 SGDLS, CDR2 YYNGEE. With V trimmed by 0 bases and J by 6 bases, 6 bases remained unmatched. CDR3 in DNA: TGTGCCAGCAGCGTAGCGGGCGGGAGGATCGATACGCAGTATTTT. Translated, it gives CASSVAGGRIDTQYF.

This chain connects TRBV5-1 to TRBJ2-3, with TRBD1 identical over 8 bases. In germline, CDR1 is SGHRS, CDR2 YFSETQ. CDR3 length: 15 residues. V gave up 4 bases and J gave up 3 bases; unmatched junction bases: 7. CDR3 sequence (DNA): TGCGCCAGCAGCCTCGACAGGGGCGTTACAGATACGCAGTATTTT. It translates to CASSLDRGVTDTQYF.

The CDR3 sequence is CASSVAIAGGEQFF. The CDR3 bases are TGTGCCAGCAGCGTAGCGATTGCGGGAGGGGAGCAGTTCTTC. The chain is built from TRBV9 and TRBJ2-1, with 9 bases aligning to TRBD2. Germline-derived CDR1 and CDR2 are SGDLS and YYNGEE. V shed 0 bases and J 10 bases; nucleotides not matched to a gene: 5. The CDR3 covers 14 residues.

The rearrangement links TRBV11-3 to TRBJ2-7; D is ambiguous. V shed 5 bases and J shed 6 bases, with 11 bases lying between them. Germline values: CDR1 SGHNT, CDR2 YENEEA. The CDR3 has 12 residues. DNA for the CDR3: TGTGCCAGCAGCCAACCCGCAGGCGAGCAGTACTTC. It specifies CASSQPAGEQYF.

This clone was seen just once. The V and J genes are TRBV7-3 and TRBJ2-5; D remains unclear. The germline CDR1 and CDR2 sequences are SGHTA and FQGTGA. Trimming removed 6 bases from V and 5 bases from J, with 13 bases in between. The CDR3 covers 13 residues. In DNA form, the CDR3 reads TGTGCCAGCAGTACCGGCGCGCGGGAGACCCAGTACTTC. Encoded protein: CASSTGARETQYF.

The chain has TRBV4-2 and TRBJ2-6; D is perhaps TRBD2 (7 bases). Looked up from germline, CDR1 is LGHNA and CDR2 is YNFKEQ. With 6 bases removed from V and 0 bases from J, the gap between germline ends came to 12 bases. The CDR3 has 16 amino acids. The CDR3 sequence is CASSGGGHSGANVLTF. DNA for the CDR3: TGTGCCAGCAGTGGGGGGGGCCACTCTGGGGCCAACGTCCTGACTTTC.

This chain uses TRBV7-2 with TRBJ2-1; D is possibly TRBD1 or TRBD2 (5 bases each). The CDR3 contains 12 residues. Germline values: CDR1 SGHTA, CDR2 FQGNSA. Trimming cost V 8 bases and J 6 bases, with 11 bases left between them. CDR3 protein: CASVSGGNEQFF. The CDR3 DNA reads TGTGCCAGCGTCTCTGGGGGCAATGAGCAGTTCTTC.

The table lists this clone with a few counts. V and J are TRBV28 and TRBJ1-1; the D is unclear. CDR1 is MDHEN and CDR2 is SYDVKM in the germline V gene. Trimming cost V 6 bases and J 1 base, with 12 bases left between them. The CDR3 contains 14 residues. DNA for the CDR3: TGTGCCAGCAGCCTGCTAACCTCGAACACTGAAGCTTTCTTT. Amino acids: CASSLLTSNTEAFF.

The V call is TRBV15, the J call TRBJ1-4; D is uncertain. This CDR3 spans 13 amino acids. V lost 8 bases and J 1 base, leaving 8 bases between the germline ends. The germline gives CDR1 LNHNV, CDR2 YYDKDF (reference sequence). Here the CDR3 DNA reads TGTGCCACCTCCGGTGGAACTAATGAAAAACTGTTTTTT. Translating it yields CATSGGTNEKLFF.

The chain joins TRBV15 to TRBJ2-1; D may be TRBD2 (6 bases). CDR1 is LNHNV and CDR2 is YYDKDF in the germline V gene (reference sequence). V was trimmed by 0 bases and J by 3 bases, leaving 9 bases between them. The CDR3 runs to 15 residues. This CDR3 reads CATSRDFGSYNEQFF. The CDR3 coding sequence is TGTGCCACCAGCAGAGATTTCGGGAGCTACAATGAGCAGTTCTTC.

The chain carries TRBV27 and TRBJ2-4; TRBD2 might be the D (5 bases). V was clipped by 1 base and J by 5 bases, with 18 bases between them. The length of the CDR3 is 17 residues. Germline V lookup: CDR1 MNHEY, CDR2 SMNVEV (reference sequence). CDR3 residues: CASSLFSPSGSENIQYF. The CDR3 DNA reads as TGTGCCAGCAGTTTATTTTCCCCCTCGGGGTCTGAAAACATTCAGTACTTC.